Here is one T cell receptor beta chain with its context. As yet, its antigen is unknown. Amplification used 60 Vbeta primers and 13 Jbeta primers. Only in-frame clones appear in the TCRdb table, and some are missing; sequencing was by immunoSEQ multiplex PCR. The sample contains under 200,000 clones, around four fifths of which appear only once. The data stem from a study of cytomegalovirus exposure and HLA in healthy donors. General study points: Later analysis suggested links between common viral pathogens and several top significant clusters.

The V gene end was trimmed by 0 bases and the J gene end by 3 bases; junction bases not matched to a gene: 3. This CDR3 spans 15 amino acids. Germline-derived CDR1 and CDR2 are SGHRS and YFSETQ. The sequenced sample consisted of PBMCs. The rearrangement uses TRBV5-1 and TRBJ2-7; 10 nucleotides match TRBD1. The TCR sequence derives from a man aged 18 to 29 in good health and CMV-seronegative. CDR3: CASSLVTGGGYEQYF. CDR3 nucleotide sequence: TGCGCCAGCAGCTTGGTGACAGGGGGCGGCTACGAGCAGTACTTC.